This entry describes one T cell receptor beta chain. This sample stems from a study of blood T cells in healthy people across ages. A second about 6 to 11 cycle PCR used barcoded and J-beta primers. TCRdb called the 5' RACE reads again in MiXCR, with one record for every CDR3 protein. The sample lists fewer than 900,000 distinct CDR3 sequences, around 49% seen once, with 30% to 35% in the top ten. CDR1 and CDR2 (germline): DFQATT, SNEGSKA (reference sequence). Trimming removed 0 bases from V and 0 bases from J, with 12 bases in between. This CDR3 spans 16 amino acids. The chain recombines TRBV20-1 with TRBJ2-1, with D perhaps given as TRBD1 or TRBD2 (5 bases each). The sample was blood. This receptor was obtained from a woman aged 60 to 75 in good health. CDR3 loop: CSARDPGTSSYNEQFF. The DNA for the CDR3 is TGCAGTGCTAGAGATCCGGGGACCAGCTCCTACAATGAGCAGTTCTTC.